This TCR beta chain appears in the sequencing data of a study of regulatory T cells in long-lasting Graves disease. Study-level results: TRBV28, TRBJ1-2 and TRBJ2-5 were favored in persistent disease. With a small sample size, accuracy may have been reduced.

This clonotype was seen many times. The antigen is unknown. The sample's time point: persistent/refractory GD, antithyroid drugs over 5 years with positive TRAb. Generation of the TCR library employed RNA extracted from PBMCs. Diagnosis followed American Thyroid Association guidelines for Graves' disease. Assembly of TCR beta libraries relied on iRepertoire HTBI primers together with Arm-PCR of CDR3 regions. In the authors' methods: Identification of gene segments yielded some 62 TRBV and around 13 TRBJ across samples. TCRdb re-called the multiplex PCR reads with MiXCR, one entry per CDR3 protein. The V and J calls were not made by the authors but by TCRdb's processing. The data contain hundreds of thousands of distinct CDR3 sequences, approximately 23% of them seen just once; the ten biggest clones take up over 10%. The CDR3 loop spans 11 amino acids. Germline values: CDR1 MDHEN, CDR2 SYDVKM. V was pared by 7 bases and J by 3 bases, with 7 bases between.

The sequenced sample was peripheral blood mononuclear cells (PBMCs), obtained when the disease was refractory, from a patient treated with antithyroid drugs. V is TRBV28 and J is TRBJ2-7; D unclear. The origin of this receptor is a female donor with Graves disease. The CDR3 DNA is TGTGCCAGCATTGGTCACTACGAGCAGTACTTC. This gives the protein CASIGHYEQYF.